This entry is about one T cell receptor beta chain. After removal of 7 bases from V and 5 bases from J, the junction contained 9 bases not matched to a gene. The CDR3 extends over 15 amino acids. The germline V gene encodes CDR1 SNHLY and CDR2 FYNNEI. The sample originates from a study of blood T cell repertoires in COVID-19. TCRdb's copy holds only in-frame clones and misses some; the assay was immunoSEQ multiplex PCR. The sample holds about 50,000 clones, 81% seen once. The receptor was isolated from a woman older than 75 with COVID-19, enrolled during active disease. What was sequenced was peripheral blood. The rearrangement links TRBV2 to TRBJ2-1; 9 nucleotides match TRBD2. CDR3 in amino acids: CASMRVAGAHNEQFF. Here the CDR3 DNA reads TGTGCCAGCATGAGGGTAGCGGGAGCCCACAATGAGCAGTTCTTC.